This T cell receptor (beta chain) was documented in a study of cytotoxic CD8 clonotypes in ibrutinib-treated CLL. Sequencing was designed to attain a depth spanning 1 in 200,000 to 1 in 1 million T cells. Sequencing used immunoSEQ multiplex PCR; TCRdb keeps in-frame clones, though not all of them. The sample has 100,000 to 150,000 clones; 80% to 90% are singletons. Sequenced material: PBMCs, taken after 24 months of ibrutinib treatment. The sequence was obtained from a human donor with chronic lymphocytic leukemia.

The DNA of the CDR3 is TGTGCCAGCAGCCCAGGACAGCGGGCCAGCGAAGCTTTCTTT. Translating it yields CASSPGQRASEAFF. The genes are TRBV5-4 and TRBJ1-1, with a tentative D call TRBD1 (6 bases). The CDR3 runs 14 residues. V lost 4 bases and J lost 8, with 18 bases in between. CDR1 SGHNT and CDR2 YYREEE come from the germline V gene (reference sequence).